This entry features one T cell receptor (beta chain) sequence. Trimming cost V 4 bases and J 8 bases, with 12 bases left between them. CDR3 size: 13 residues. In germline, CDR1 is SGHKS, CDR2 YYEKEE (reference sequence). The entry originates in a study of shared clonotypes between healthy human individuals. Recent vaccinations or acute infections were absent in the healthy HIV-negative adult donors. Samples left unsorted employed around 95 million PBMCs for genomic DNA. Using immunoSEQ multiplex PCR, the repertoire was profiled, and TCRdb retains in-frame clones only, with some absent. This sample yields about half a million clones, of which roughly 85% are seen a single time; approximately 12% belongs to the top ten.

The TCR comes from a woman in her forties in good health. Some clones in this sample may be carry-over from other donors' samples. The sample was PBMCs. V is TRBV5-5 and J is TRBJ2-2, with D unresolved. The CDR3 region has the DNA TGTGCCAGCAGCCCCTCGTTCGAGGGGGAGCTGTTTTTT. This sequence encodes CASSPSFEGELFF.